Below, 22 T cell receptor beta chains from the same sample are listed, as sequenced in a study of neurological immune-mediated disorders. A single record per CDR3 protein comes from TCRdb applying MiXCR to the 5' RACE reads. Of under 130,000 distinct CDR3 sequences in the sample, 9.5% to 14% were seen once. Time point noted: longitudinal time-point 3. The sequenced sample was PBMCs. The receptors were sampled from a female donor with HTLV-1-associated myelopathy (HAM/TSP).

This clonotype was counted at least ten times. In DNA form, the CDR3 reads TGTGCCAGCAGCTCCGGGACAGGGAGTAGTCAGCCCCAGCATTTT. This translates into CASSSGTGSSQPQHF. This chain connects TRBV3-1 to TRBJ1-5, with 9 bases that match TRBD1. CDR1 is LGHDT, CDR2 YNNKEL, per germline (reference sequence). Losses at the gene ends were 5 bases for V and 6 bases for J; bases not matched to a gene: 8. This CDR3 spans 15 amino acids.

This clonotype was seen repeatedly, ten times or more. The chain uses TRBV5-1 and TRBJ2-3; possible D gene TRBD1, 5 bases. CDR3 length equals 16 residues. Germline CDR1 is SGHRS and CDR2 is YFSETQ. The germline V and J ends were trimmed by 6 bases and 3 bases, with 20 bases remaining between them. DNA of the CDR3: TGCGCCAGCATCCCGGCTGGGGCAGGCTTGACAGATACGCAGTATTTT. This gives the protein CASIPAGAGLTDTQYF.

This clonotype was observed a few times. The J gene is TRBJ1-1, the V gene TRBV9; TRBD1 might be the D (6 bases). This CDR3 spans 14 amino acids. V lost 0 bases to trimming and J lost 4 bases, with 10 bases between them. Germline CDR1 and CDR2: SGDLS and YYNGEE. CDR3 in amino acids: CASSVGGQPTEAFF. DNA of the CDR3: TGTGCCAGCAGCGTAGGAGGACAGCCCACTGAAGCTTTCTTT.

V usage is TRBV5-1 and J usage is TRBJ2-2; D not resolved. The CDR3 runs to 15 residues. V lost 0 bases and J 0 bases, leaving 6 bases between the germline ends. Germline lookup yields CDR1 SGHRS and CDR2 YFSETQ. The CDR3 loop reads CASSLAVTNTGELFF. CDR3 nucleotides: TGCGCCAGCAGCTTGGCTGTCACGAACACCGGGGAGCTGTTTTTT.

V and J are TRBV15 and TRBJ1-4; weak D call: TRBD1 (5 bases). CDR3 length: 13 amino acids. Per the germline V gene, CDR1 is LNHNV and CDR2 is YYDKDF (reference sequence). The V gene lost 5 bases and the J gene lost 8 bases, with 12 bases spanning the gap. CDR3 region: CATSGGREEKLFF. The CDR3, as DNA: TGTGCCACCAGCGGGGGAAGGGAGGAAAAACTGTTTTTT.

This clonotype was recorded at least ten times. CDR3 sequence (DNA): TGTGCCAGCAGCTACGGCTCCGGGACAGGTACTGTTACGCAGTATTTT. Encoded protein: CASSYGSGTGTVTQYF. The V gene is TRBV7-2, the J gene TRBJ2-3, with 8 bases that match TRBD1. The CDR3 length is 16 residues. Germline V gives CDR1 SGHTA, CDR2 FQGNSA. J was trimmed by 8 bases and V by 4 bases; bases with no gene match: 14.

This clonotype was counted a few times. The chain employs TRBV5-1 and TRBJ2-3, with D uncertain. The CDR3 has 14 residues. The ends were cut back, 6 bases at V and 1 base at J, with 12 bases in the middle. Per germline, CDR1 SGHRS and CDR2 YFSETQ. The CDR3 region is CASTAGGGTDTQYF. DNA for the CDR3: TGCGCCAGCACCGCAGGTGGCGGCACAGATACGCAGTATTTT.

Details on this clonotype: Given the absence of the conserved phenylalanine or tryptophan at the CDR3 end, a read error is likely. The limits of the CDR3 on the DNA are not certain, so only TCRdb's listed CDR3 is given. The chain is built from TRBV12-3 or TRBV12-4 and TRBJ2-5; the table's D gene call, TRBD1, was not cross checked with the DNA. The CDR3 spans 16 amino acids, including both terminal residues. The CDR3 region is CASSLYRVGSSETQHL.

This clonotype was seen only a few times. The V call is TRBV3-1, the J call TRBJ2-3; D is possibly TRBD2 (6 bases). The CDR3 consists of 13 residues. Between the trimmed V and J ends, which lost 0 bases and 8 bases, there was a span of 9 bases. Germline V CDR1 and CDR2: LGHDT, YNNKEL (reference sequence). The CDR3 coding sequence is TGTGCCAGCAGCCAAGATCCGCGGGGTACGCAGTATTTT. Protein: CASSQDPRGTQYF.

Many counts were recorded for this clonotype. The chain combines TRBV6-2 or TRBV6-3 with TRBJ2-3; TRBD1 might be the D (6 bases). In germline, CDR1 is MNHEY, CDR2 SVGEGT. CDR3 size: 17 residues. V lost 5 bases to trimming and J lost 9 bases, with 27 bases between them. DNA of the CDR3: TGTGCCAGCAGTCCCGATCCGGGACATCCTCTGAGGGGGACGCAGTATTTT. This translates into CASSPDPGHPLRGTQYF.

This clonotype appeared many times. The chain combines TRBV20-1 with TRBJ2-2, with D possibly being TRBD1 (5 bases). The CDR3 sequence is 11 residues long. V was shortened by 1 base and J by 13 bases, with 10 bases between the two germline ends. Germline-derived CDR1 and CDR2 are DFQATT and SNEGSKA (reference sequence). The CDR3 DNA is TGCAGTGCTAGAGCTGGCCAGGGGCTGTTTTTT. This encodes CSARAGQGLFF.

The chain uses TRBV6-5 and TRBJ2-1; D is perhaps TRBD1 (6 bases). V was trimmed by 4 bases and J by 4 bases, leaving 17 bases between them. This CDR3 is 16 amino acids long. CDR1 MNHEY and CDR2 SVGAGI come from the germline V gene. The CDR3 DNA reads as TGTGCCAGCAGTTGGAGTTACGGGACAAATTACAATGAGCAGTTCTTC. Amino acid sequence: CASSWSYGTNYNEQFF.

This clonotype has a count of ten or more. The chain combines TRBV9 with TRBJ1-6; D not certain. Germline-derived CDR1 and CDR2 are SGDLS and YYNGEE. The V and J ends lost 2 bases and 9 bases respectively, with 15 bases between them. This CDR3 contains 15 residues. CDR3 loop: CASSVGLGLGSPLHF. The CDR3 coding sequence is TGTGCCAGCAGCGTGGGCCTCGGATTGGGTTCACCCCTCCACTTT.

This clonotype was seen ten or more times. V gene TRBV20-1 combines with J gene TRBJ2-1, with 15 positions matching TRBD2. Germline CDR1 DFQATT, CDR2 SNEGSKA (reference sequence). Trimming removed 0 bases from V and 8 bases from J; junction bases left unmatched: 8. The length of the CDR3 is 17 residues. This CDR3 reads CSARDPRTSGGEHEQFF. The CDR3 DNA is TGCAGTGCTAGAGATCCCCGGACTAGCGGGGGGGAGCATGAGCAGTTCTTC.

In its sample, this clonotype was seen many times. The chain has TRBV5-1 and TRBJ2-2, with D possibly matching TRBD1 (5 bases). The V end was cut by 0 bases, the J end by 0 bases, with 6 bases between. Germline CDR1 reads SGHRS; CDR2 reads YFSETQ. This CDR3 has 15 amino acids. CDR3 sequence reads: CASSLEQANTGELFF. CDR3 in DNA: TGCGCCAGCAGCTTGGAACAGGCGAACACCGGGGAGCTGTTTTTT. Using reference TRBV5-1 and TRBJ2-2 for the parts outside the CDR3, the full variable domain is KAGVTQTPRYLIKTRGQQVTLSCSPISGHRSVSWYQQTPGQGLQFLFEYFSETQRNKGNFPGRFSGRQFSNSRSEMNVSTLELGDSALYLCASSLEQANTGELFFGEGSRLTVL.

This sequence joins TRBV7-9 and TRBJ2-5; D is unclear. CDR1 and CDR2 from the germline V gene are SEHNR and FQNEAQ (reference sequence). The CDR3 spans 14 residues. V lost 0 bases to trimming and J lost 1 base, with 6 bases between them. CDR3 protein: CASSLAHSQETQYF. The CDR3 coding sequence is TGTGCCAGCAGCTTAGCCCACAGCCAAGAGACCCAGTACTTC.

This clonotype has ten or more counts. This rearrangement joins TRBV6-5 to TRBJ2-1, with 8 bases fitting TRBD2. Germline CDR1 is MNHEY and CDR2 is SVGAGI. V lost 7 bases and J lost 0; bases outside the gene matches: 8. The CDR3 runs 16 residues. Here the CDR3 DNA reads TGTGCCAGCACTCCCCAGCGGGGGAGCTCCTACAATGAGCAGTTCTTC. Its protein is CASTPQRGSSYNEQFF.

This clonotype was observed at least ten times. The V call is TRBV6-5, the J call TRBJ1-4; D is ambiguous. Trimming took off 2 bases at V and 8 bases at J, with 9 bases between the two ends. Germline CDR1 and CDR2: MNHEY and SVGAGI. The CDR3 totals 13 residues. The DNA for the CDR3 is TGTGCCAGCAGTTACGTCGTCTCGGAAAAACTGTTTTTT. This translates into CASSYVVSEKLFF.

This clonotype was seen ten or more times. The chain has TRBV6-2 or TRBV6-3 and TRBJ1-2; 7 nucleotides match TRBD1. From germline, CDR1 is MNHEY and CDR2 SVGEGT. V was clipped by 5 bases and J by 4 bases; unmatched bases: 16. The CDR3 is 17 amino acids. CDR3 nucleotide sequence: TGTGCCAGCAGTCTACCCGAGGGGGCGAGGGGCCTCTATGGCTACACCTTC. Its translation: CASSLPEGARGLYGYTF.

As for this clonotype: Being one base from a much bigger clone, this may be a read error. The CDR3 region is CASSFFLRGTGFNQPQHF. CDR3 coding DNA: TGTGCCAGCAGTTTTTTTCTTAGGGGGACAGGCTTCAATCAGCCCCAGCATTTT. The chain couples TRBV12-3 or TRBV12-4 to TRBJ1-5; 8 nucleotides match TRBD1. The CDR3 contains 18 residues. The junction had 13 bases not matched to a gene; V was cut back by 3 bases and J by 3 bases.

This clonotype was seen ten or more times. The genes are TRBV11-2 and TRBJ1-4, with TRBD1 as a possible D gene (6 bases). This CDR3 is built from 15 residues. V was pared by 5 bases and J by 8 bases, with 18 bases between. CDR1 is SGHAT, CDR2 FQNNGV, per germline. The CDR3, as DNA: TGTGCCAGCAGCCTATTCGGGGACATTAGGGAAAAACTGTTTTTT. Translation gives CASSLFGDIREKLFF.

A note on this clonotype: A much larger clonotype is one base distant, so this may be a read error. The rearrangement uses TRBV20-1 and TRBJ2-7; possibly TRBD1 or TRBD2 for D (5 bases each). Germline V gene data show CDR1 as DFQATT and CDR2 as SNEGSKA (reference sequence). This CDR3 comprises 11 residues. The chain's CDR3 is CSARGRGERYF. The CDR3 region has the DNA TGCAGTGCTAGGGGTCGAGGGGAGCGGTACTTC.